The TCR beta chain described here comes from a study of shared T cell receptors in the human thymus. Assay: immunoSEQ multiplex PCR; the TCRdb copy retains only in-frame clones and omits some. The top ten hold 0.015% to 0.025% of the sample, which has about 380,000 clones, around 95% seen once. The CDR3 runs to 15 residues. V was cut by 5 bases and J by 1 base, with 14 bases left in between. Germline V CDR1 and CDR2: PRHDT, FYEKMQ (reference sequence). The TCR sequence derives from a human donor. This chain connects TRBV13 to TRBJ1-1; D is ambiguous. Material: thymocytes. The CDR3 bases are TGTGCCAGCAGCCTCATCTTGGACGGGAACACTGAAGCTTTCTTT. Translating gives CASSLILDGNTEAFF.